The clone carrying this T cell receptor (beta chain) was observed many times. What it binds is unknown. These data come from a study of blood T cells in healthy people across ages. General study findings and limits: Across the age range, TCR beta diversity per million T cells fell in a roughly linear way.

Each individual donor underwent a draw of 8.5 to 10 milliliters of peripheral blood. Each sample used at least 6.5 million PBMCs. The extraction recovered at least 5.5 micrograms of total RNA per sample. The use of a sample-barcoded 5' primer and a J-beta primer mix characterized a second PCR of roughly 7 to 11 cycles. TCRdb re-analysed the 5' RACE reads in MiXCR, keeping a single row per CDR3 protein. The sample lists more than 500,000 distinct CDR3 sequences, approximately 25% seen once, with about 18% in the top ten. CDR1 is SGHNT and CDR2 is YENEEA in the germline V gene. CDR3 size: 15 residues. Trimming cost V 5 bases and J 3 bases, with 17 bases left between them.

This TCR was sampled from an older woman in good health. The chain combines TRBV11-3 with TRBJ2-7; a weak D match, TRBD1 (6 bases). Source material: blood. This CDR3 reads CASSPGARGIYEQYF. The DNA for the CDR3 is TGTGCCAGCAGCCCCGGGGCCAGGGGAATCTACGAGCAGTACTTC.